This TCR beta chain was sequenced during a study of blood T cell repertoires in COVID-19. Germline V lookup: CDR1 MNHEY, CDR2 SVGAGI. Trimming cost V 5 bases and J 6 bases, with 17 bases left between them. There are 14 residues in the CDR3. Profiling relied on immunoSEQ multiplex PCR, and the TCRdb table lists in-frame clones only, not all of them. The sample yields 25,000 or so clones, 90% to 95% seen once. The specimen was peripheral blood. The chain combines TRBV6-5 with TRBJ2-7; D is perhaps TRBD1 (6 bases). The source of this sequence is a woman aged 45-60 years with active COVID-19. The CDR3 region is CASSPPDRYGEQYF. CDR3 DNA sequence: TGTGCCAGCAGTCCCCCCGACAGGTACGGCGAGCAGTACTTC.